This T cell receptor (beta chain) was identified in a study of cytomegalovirus exposure and HLA in healthy donors. Study in general: As an earlier analysis found, about 190 million T cells yielded about 100 million unique TCR beta sequences. General study results and limits: Among TCR sequences, most were rare, though some public TCRs appeared in many donors. The number of N-insertions in an Asian-associated ancestry cluster was reportedly below the 666-donor mean in a later analysis. In vitro data verified a few CMV-associated chains as specific for CMV antigens.

Germline V gene sequence: CDR1 LNHNV, CDR2 YYDKDF (reference sequence). The CDR3 contains 15 residues. V lost 5 bases, J lost 4 bases, and 9 bases stayed unmatched. A note on this clone: Its antigen is unidentified.

In the PCR, 60 Vbeta and 13 Jbeta primers were used. Sequenced by immunoSEQ multiplex PCR; TCRdb stores in-frame clones only, minus some. The table has about 89,000 clones, roughly 70% seen once; the top ten hold 1.5% to 2%. The TCR sequence derives from a male donor in good health and CMV-seronegative. The rearrangement links TRBV15 to TRBJ2-7; the match to TRBD1 covers 9 bases. The sequenced sample consisted of PBMCs. CDR3 nucleotide sequence: TGTGCCACCAGCCGCGGGACAGGGAATGTTTACGAGCAGTACTTC. Protein sequence: CATSRGTGNVYEQYF.